The 23 T cell receptor beta chains listed next were all sequenced from one sample in a study of long-term antiretroviral therapy in people with HIV. Version v3.0 of the immunoSEQ assay ran at survey level. The method was immunoSEQ multiplex PCR; TCRdb's version includes in-frame clones alone and lacks a portion of them. The table has roughly 28,000 clones, roughly 90% seen once. The specimen was unsorted PBMCs, collected 1.8 years after starting antiretroviral therapy. Receptor source: a young woman with HIV.

The chain is built from TRBV5-1 and TRBJ1-5; D remains ambiguous. The CDR3 totals 16 residues. In germline, CDR1 is SGHRS, CDR2 YFSETQ. V was cut by 0 bases and J by 10 bases, with 20 bases left in between. The CDR3 nucleotides are TGCGCCAGCAGCTTGGCTTCGTCCGGGCTGAATGGACCCCAGCATTTT. Translated: CASSLASSGLNGPQHF.

The chain links TRBV7-9 to TRBJ2-2, with D tentatively TRBD1 or TRBD2 (5 bases each). This CDR3 is 16 amino acids long. Trimming left V 1 base short and J 7 bases short, with 16 bases between. Looked up from germline, CDR1 is SEHNR and CDR2 is FQNEAQ (reference sequence). The CDR3 coding sequence is TGTGCCAGCAGCTTAGTATCCGGGACCCTTCTCGGGGAGCTGTTTTTT. Translated: CASSLVSGTLLGELFF.

The chain uses TRBV2 and TRBJ2-3; D is ambiguous. V was clipped by 6 bases and J by 0 bases, with 4 bases between them. This CDR3 is built from 12 residues. CDR1 SNHLY and CDR2 FYNNEI come from the germline V gene. DNA of the CDR3: TGTGCCAGCAGGTTTAGCACAGATACGCAGTATTTT. Its translation: CASRFSTDTQYF.

The rearrangement uses TRBV11-3 and TRBJ2-1; 7 bases map to TRBD1. CDR3 length equals 15 residues. The V segment lost 5 bases and the J segment 5 bases; nucleotides outside the gene matches: 9. Germline CDR1 SGHNT, CDR2 YENEEA. CDR3 in amino acids: CASSNYRGANNEQFF. The CDR3 DNA is TGTGCCAGCAGCAACTACAGGGGTGCGAACAATGAGCAGTTCTTC.

The gene calls are TRBV2 and TRBJ1-1; a weak D match, TRBD1 (5 bases). V shed 1 base and J shed 5 bases, with 14 bases lying between them. The CDR3 extends over 15 amino acids. The germline CDR1 and CDR2 sequences are SNHLY and FYNNEI. The CDR3 protein is CASSEVAGYTTEAFF. CDR3 coding DNA: TGTGCCAGCAGTGAAGTGGCAGGGTATACGACTGAAGCTTTCTTT.

The CDR3, as DNA: TGTGCCAGCAGCTTATTCGGAGGGACAGGGCGCATGAACACTGAAGCTTTCTTT. Translating gives CASSLFGGTGRMNTEAFF. The chain has TRBV7-8 and TRBJ1-1; 9 positions match TRBD1. Germline V gives CDR1 SGHVS, CDR2 FQNEAQ. The V segment lost 2 bases and the J segment 0 bases; nucleotides outside the gene matches: 10. This CDR3 spans 18 amino acids.

The chain uses TRBV6-1 and TRBJ1-2, with 9 bases aligning to TRBD1. V was clipped by 5 bases and J by 6 bases; unmatched bases: 7. This CDR3 is 14 amino acids long. Germline CDR1 and CDR2: MNHNS and SASEGT. The CDR3 nucleotides are TGTGCCAGCAGTTCTACAGGGGGCGTCGATGGCTACACCTTC. Its protein product is CASSSTGGVDGYTF.

This chain joins TRBV13 and TRBJ2-3, with D uncertain. The CDR3 sequence is 15 residues long. Trimming took off 0 bases at V and 2 bases at J, with 9 bases between the two ends. From germline, CDR1 is PRHDT and CDR2 FYEKMQ (reference sequence). CDR3 amino acids: CASSLGDGNTDTQYF. The CDR3 DNA reads as TGTGCCAGCAGCTTAGGTGACGGAAACACAGATACGCAGTATTTT.

V and J are TRBV7-9 and TRBJ2-5; D not certain. V lost 4 bases and J 5 bases, leaving 5 bases between the germline ends. Germline CDR1 is SEHNR and CDR2 is FQNEAQ (reference sequence). The CDR3 length is 11 residues. Written as DNA, the CDR3 is TGTGCCAGCAGCTCGCCTGAGACCCAGTACTTC. Its translation: CASSSPETQYF. The whole variable domain, remainder taken from reference TRBV7-9 and TRBJ2-5, is DTGVSQNPRHKITKRGQNVTFRCDPISEHNRLYWYRQTLGQGPEFLTYFQNEAQLEKSRLLSDRFSAERPKGSFSTLEIQRTEQGDSAMYLCASSSPETQYFGPGTRLLVL.

The sample holds one count of this clone. The chain couples TRBV11-2 to TRBJ2-2; tentative D call: TRBD2 (6 bases). Germline V gene sequence: CDR1 SGHAT, CDR2 FQNNGV. The CDR3 runs to 18 residues. V dropped 1 base and J dropped 2 bases, with 17 bases sitting between them. The CDR3 protein is CASSLVSLAGPNTGELFF. The CDR3, as DNA: TGTGCCAGCAGCTTAGTTTCTCTCGCGGGACCTAACACCGGGGAGCTGTTTTTT.

This chain links TRBV2 with TRBJ1-1; D perhaps matches TRBD1 (5 bases). In germline, CDR1 is SNHLY, CDR2 FYNNEI. The CDR3 has 14 amino acids. V lost 7 bases and J 2 bases, leaving 14 bases between the germline ends. This CDR3 is CASTRDLANTEAFF. CDR3 sequence (DNA): TGTGCCAGCACTAGGGACTTGGCTAACACTGAAGCTTTCTTT.

The rearrangement uses TRBV9 and TRBJ1-1, with 9 bases aligning to TRBD1. The ends lost 4 bases at V and 6 bases at J; junction bases unmatched: 7. This CDR3 comprises 14 residues. Per the germline V gene, CDR1 is SGDLS and CDR2 is YYNGEE. CDR3 coding DNA: TGTGCCAGCAGCCCCGGGACAGGGTTATCTGAAGCTTTCTTT. Its protein product is CASSPGTGLSEAFF.

The CDR3 DNA is TGTGCCAGCGAGGGGTACAATGAGCAGTTCTTC. It yields the protein CASEGYNEQFF. The J gene is TRBJ2-1, the V gene TRBV6-5; D may be TRBD1 or TRBD2 (5 bases each). V was pared by 8 bases and J by 4 bases, with 6 bases between. From germline, CDR1 is MNHEY and CDR2 SVGAGI. The length of the CDR3 is 11 residues.

This sequence joins TRBV28 and TRBJ1-5; possibly TRBD1 for D (6 bases). There are 16 residues in the CDR3. Germline loops: CDR1 MDHEN, CDR2 SYDVKM. Trimming took 3 bases from V and 4 from J, leaving 16 bases between them. The CDR3 DNA sequence: TGTGCCAGCAGTTTGTTCAGGGGAGTGGGTAATCAGCCCCAGCATTTT. Its translation is CASSLFRGVGNQPQHF.

A single count supports this clone. This chain links TRBV19 with TRBJ2-3; D possibly matches TRBD1 or TRBD2 (6 bases each). The CDR3 is 17 amino acids. Germline assignment: CDR1 LNHDA and CDR2 SQIVND (reference sequence). Trimming removed 6 bases at V and 3 bases at J, with 22 bases between. This CDR3 is CASSTTRGGGRTDTQYF. CDR3 sequence (DNA): TGTGCCAGTAGCACGACCCGAGGAGGGGGGAGGACAGATACGCAGTATTTT.

The chain couples TRBV7-2 to TRBJ2-3, with 10 bases matching TRBD2. The CDR3 is 15 residues long. J lost 7 bases, V lost 3 bases, and 7 bases had no gene match. The V gene's germline CDR1 is SGHTA and CDR2 FQGNSA. Written as DNA, the CDR3 is TGTGCCAGCAGCTTGCTAGCGGGAGATAAAAATACGCAGTATTTT. It specifies CASSLLAGDKNTQYF.

The chain recombines TRBV2 with TRBJ2-3; perhaps TRBD2 as D (5 bases). CDR3 length equals 14 residues. Germline loops: CDR1 SNHLY, CDR2 FYNNEI. The V and J ends lost 8 bases and 2 bases respectively, with 14 bases between them. CDR3 nucleotide sequence: TGTGCCAGCCTTTGGGAGTCCTCCACAGATACGCAGTATTTT. It codes for CASLWESSTDTQYF.

V gene TRBV7-8 combines with J gene TRBJ2-7; maybe TRBD1 (6 bases). The CDR3 totals 12 residues. In germline, CDR1 is SGHVS, CDR2 FQNEAQ. V was shortened by 3 bases and J by 6 bases, with 9 bases between the two germline ends. CDR3 sequence (DNA): TGTGCCAGCAGCTTTCCCAGGGGCGAGCAGTACTTC. Residues: CASSFPRGEQYF. The whole variable domain, filled in from reference TRBV7-8 and TRBJ2-7, reads GAGVSQSPRYKVAKRGQDVALRCDPISGHVSLFWYQQALGQGPEFLTYFQNEAQLDKSGLPSDRFFAERPEGSVSTLKIQRTQQEDSAVYLCASSFPRGEQYFGPGTRLTVT.

The V call is TRBV25-1, the J call TRBJ2-1; D perhaps matches TRBD1 (6 bases). Per germline, CDR1 MGHDK and CDR2 SYGVNS. CDR3 length: 11 residues. Trimming removed 6 bases from V and 10 bases from J, with 10 bases in between. The CDR3 region is CASSPGEEQFF. In DNA form, the CDR3 reads TGTGCCAGCAGCCCAGGGGAGGAGCAGTTCTTC.

The chain recombines TRBV10-3 with TRBJ1-5; TRBD1 might be the D (6 bases). The CDR3 is made up of 16 amino acids. Germline V gives CDR1 ENHRY, CDR2 SYGVKD. V dropped 0 bases and J dropped 7 bases, with 16 bases sitting between them. CDR3 nucleotides: TGTGCCATCAGTGAGTCGCTTCAACAGGGCTACCAGCCCCAGCATTTT. It yields the protein CAISESLQQGYQPQHF.

The rearrangement joins TRBV27 to TRBJ2-1, with 15 bases aligning to TRBD2. The CDR3 runs to 15 residues. Germline lookup yields CDR1 MNHEY and CDR2 SMNVEV (reference sequence). Losses at the gene ends were 4 bases for V and 9 bases for J; bases not matched to a gene: 4. CDR3 loop: CASSYGTSGRSEQFF. The CDR3 nucleotides read TGTGCCAGCAGTTACGGGACTAGCGGGAGGAGTGAGCAGTTCTTC.

The chain is built from TRBV19 and TRBJ1-2, with D uncertain. The germline gives CDR1 LNHDA, CDR2 SQIVND (reference sequence). The CDR3 is 13 amino acids. V lost 3 bases and J 1 base, leaving 6 bases between the germline ends. The CDR3 protein is CASSIRVNYGYTF. The CDR3 DNA sequence: TGTGCCAGTAGTATCCGGGTTAACTATGGCTACACCTTC.

This chain links TRBV5-1 with TRBJ2-3; tentative D call: TRBD1 (5 bases). Trimming removed 1 base from V and 1 base from J, with 7 bases in between. CDR1 SGHRS and CDR2 YFSETQ come from the germline V gene. The CDR3 covers 14 residues. CDR3 region: CASSLLTGTDTQYF. The CDR3 DNA reads TGCGCCAGCAGCTTGCTGACAGGCACAGATACGCAGTATTTT.